Sequencing of this T cell receptor (beta chain) was carried out in a study of blood T cell repertoires in COVID-19. Study context: The cDNA or gDNA used as material had been derived from T cells, B-cell-depleted T cells, or PBMCs.

Original analysis: It was from reference gene primer amplification that nucleated cell counts were estimated. TCRdb keeps only in-frame clones here, not all; method: immunoSEQ multiplex PCR. V, J and clone size are taken as reported in that table, and D and trimming were inferred from the DNA itself. In the table there are 80,000 or so clones, approximately 80% of which are singletons. The sample comprised peripheral blood. This receptor was taken from an older man with acute or convalescent COVID-19.

The CDR3 nucleotides are TGTGCCAGCAGCTTGGGACAGGGAATAGGCACTGAAGCTTTCTTT. This codes for CASSLGQGIGTEAFF. This chain links TRBV7-9 with TRBJ1-1; 9 positions match TRBD1. Unmatched junction bases numbered 6, after V lost 3 bases and J lost 4 bases. Germline V gives CDR1 SEHNR, CDR2 FQNEAQ (reference sequence). The CDR3 contains 15 residues.